This T cell receptor beta chain was retrieved from a study of T cell responses to AZD1222 COVID-19 vaccine. Method: immunoSEQ multiplex PCR; TCRdb's copy keeps in-frame clones and lacks some. Of some 97,000 clones listed, approximately 88% are singletons. In germline, CDR1 is SGHRS, CDR2 YFSETQ. The CDR3 sequence is 15 residues long. V lost 4 bases, J lost 3 bases, and 4 bases stayed unmatched. Source: peripheral blood, taken on day 0 of AZD1222 vaccination. V usage is TRBV5-1 and J usage is TRBJ2-2; 9 nucleotides agree with TRBD2. This receptor was identified in an adult in good health. The CDR3 sequence is CASSATSGYTGELFF. CDR3 coding DNA: TGCGCCAGCAGCGCGACTAGCGGATACACCGGGGAGCTGTTTTTT. Together with reference TRBV5-1 and TRBJ2-2, the CDR3 gives the full variable domain: KAGVTQTPRYLIKTRGQQVTLSCSPISGHRSVSWYQQTPGQGLQFLFEYFSETQRNKGNFPGRFSGRQFSNSRSEMNVSTLELGDSALYLCASSATSGYTGELFFGEGSRLTVL.